In its sample, the clone carrying this TCR beta chain was seen many times. What it recognizes is unknown. At one of its ends the junction is not consistent with the germline gene, which may arise from a read error. Unique molecular identifiers were present on the cDNA, which also gained a universal primer site by template switching. TCRdb processed the 5' RACE reads anew with MiXCR; each CDR3 protein has one entry. The sample has just under 650,000 distinct CDR3 sequences; roughly 7.2% are singletons. This sample was taken from a study of identical twins. Overall study findings and caveats: Invariant MAIT and iNKT cells are populations that could partly confound zero-insertion analyses.

CDR3 length equals 14 residues. The germline V gene has CDR1 SGHRS and CDR2 YFSETQ. These sequences were also reported in another study, on yellow fever vaccine responses in identical twins.

Sequenced input: PBMCs. The receptor was isolated from a woman aged 18-29 years in good health. This chain links TRBV5-1 with TRBJ1-1; D is possibly TRBD1 (6 bases). The CDR3 loop is CATSGGAANTEAFF. In DNA form, the CDR3 reads TGCGCCACCAGCGGGGGGGCTGCGAACACTGAAGCTTTCTTT. Looking up the rest from reference TRBV5-1 and TRBJ1-1 gives the full variable domain: KAGVTQTPRYLIKTRGQQVTLSCSPISGHRSVSWYQQTPGQGLQFLFEYFSETQRNKGNFPGRFSGRQFSNSRSEMNVSTLELGDSALYLCATSGGAANTEAFFGQGTRLTVV.